This T cell receptor beta chain was documented in a study of shared clonotypes between healthy human individuals (dated by TCRdb to between 2020 and 2021). Study-wide context: The cohort comprised a couple of women and a few men aged 18 to 49 years. For each donor, CD4 naive and CD4 memory were each run on three plates, CD8 naive on two plates, and CD8 memory on one plate. To increase sequencing depth and limit assay-specific biases, TCR repertoire library preparation and sequencing were carried out by different laboratories using diverse techniques. To estimate repertoire size and how much clonotype sharing occurs between individuals, the study deeply sequenced the blood TCR repertoires of 5 or 6 healthy adults. Between about 0.85 and 10 billion PBMCs per donor were obtained by leukapheresis. General findings and caveats noted by the study authors: Incomplete sequencing was indicated by rarefaction of sorted-subset datasets, despite the large sequencing depth. Clonotypes shared by all four sorted-subset donors showed higher generation probabilities than non-shared clonotypes. Pairwise subsampling led to the expectation that sequencing depth would affect the degree of clonotype sharing among donors. Sampling was restricted to blood, and TCR repertoires in tissues likely differ from the TCR repertoires found in blood. When a few donors were compared, the shared fraction of clonotypes was 5% to 6.5% for naive CD4, around 4% for naive CD8, more than 2% for memory CD4, and 0.4% for memory CD8. Because the study included a small number of donors, the genetic and exposure-history diversity represented was limited. Naive subsets generally had larger estimated clonotype richness than memory subsets.

A word on this clone: What this receptor recognizes is not known. Per-base qualities were not stored, and no clone one base away is much larger.

Using the deep immunoSEQ assay, multiplex PCR amplified TCR CDR3 regions from genomic DNA. Genomic DNA extracted from each cell subset was distributed evenly over all wells of several immunoSEQ 96-well plates, and each plate served as one replicate. For sorted subsets, approximately 190 ng genomic DNA, equal to 30,000 or so T cell genomes, was loaded into each replicate PCR. Purified libraries were measured with a Qubit 3.0 fluorometer, size-checked on a Bioanalyzer 2100, and measured again with the KAPA Library Quantification kit. Every immunoSEQ 96-well plate was sequenced on a dedicated single-read 150-cycle Illumina NextSeq 550 flow cell. The source study handled its data this way. Because the immunoSEQ output included only junctional sequences and no quality scores, the filtering could not be the same as the filtering used for full-length reads. Sequences were annotated with PyIR, a Python wrapper for IgBLAST v1.9, using IMGT germline references to assign V/J genes and CDR3. Reads were removed for weak V/J assignments (E-value above 1e-6), missing CDR3, stop codons, out-of-frame junctions, or ambiguous translated residues. A V3J clonotype was defined by an identical inferred V gene, J gene, and CDR3 amino acid sequence. Percentage overlap between repertoires was calculated by dividing the number of shared unique clonotypes by the size of the smaller repertoire. Repertoire richness was assessed with RTK rarefaction, the Chao1 estimator, and Recon v2.1 estimates of unobserved clonotypes. For all TCRbeta clonotypes obtained by the gDNA method from several donors, generation probabilities were computed with OLGA. What TCRdb holds here is the immuneACCESS table cut down to in-frame rearrangements. Part of the clones is not present; checked against another copy, under half of the missing clones reflect an unresolved V gene, and the others are unexplained. V and J calls and clone size are given by that table; D and trimming were obtained from the DNA. This sample has over a million clones in its table, and 75% to 85% of those were observed once. The ten most abundant clones make up around 0.47% of the sample.

The donors were healthy, HIV-negative adults who had no recently reported acute infections or vaccinations. All donors were Caucasian adults living in Nashville, Tennessee, USA. Magnetic negative selection was used to enrich CD4+ T cells, after which naive cells were positively selected on CD45RA and the negative fraction became the memory subset. After blood collection by leukapheresis, PBMCs were isolated using Ficoll-Histopaque density gradient centrifugation and then cryopreserved in the vapor phase of liquid nitrogen. Analytical flow cytometry was used to check the purity and quantity of every magnetically sorted T cell population. Genomic DNA was isolated from every sorted fraction and measured by UV absorbance on a Nanodrop 2000c. Relative to germline, V is 5 bases shorter and J is 6 bases shorter, with 17 bases between their ends. The CDR1 and CDR2 encoded by the germline V gene are SGHTA and FQGNSA. Spanning cysteine to phenylalanine, the CDR3 consists of 15 amino acids. Of the read, only the CDR3 DNA is kept; its 45 bases are in frame from base 1.

The clonotype originates from a man aged 18-30 years in good health. Some clones in this sample may be carry-over from other donors' samples. The sequenced sample was memory CD4+ T cells from PBMCs. The sample's cell subset or site label is to be understood as: CD45RA-negative fraction. The rearranged segments are TRBV7-2 and TRBJ2-1; a confident D gene designation cannot be given. The DNA sequence is TGTGCCAGCAGCCTCTCCCCTCCTCCCACCAATGAGCAGTTCTTC. This is translated as CASSLSPPPTNEQFF.